The rows below give T cell receptor beta chains drawn from one sample of a study of early T cells in non-severe SARS-CoV-2 infection. TCRdb re-called the 5' RACE reads through MiXCR, storing one row per CDR3 protein. The data show roughly 120,000 distinct CDR3 sequences, with 10% to 15% seen just once and around 4% held by the top ten. The specimen was whole blood, collected at baseline. The source of these receptors is an adult who was a healthcare worker with PCR-confirmed SARS-CoV-2 infection or an uninfected control (not recorded which). Each CDR3 is given with its conserved first and last residue. Each record gives: V gene, J gene, D gene, clone size, CDR3 DNA, CDR3 protein. A D gene is named only where the DNA matches it firmly. Clone size, where shown, is once, few, many, or a class for clones that have expanded.

TRBV5-4,TRBJ1-2,TRBD1,few,TGTGCCAGCAGCCCAAATCTATGGACAGGGACGGGATACACCTTC,CASSPNLWTGTGYTF
TRBV4-1,TRBJ2-1,NA,few,TGCGCCAGCAGCCAAGATGGGGGGCGCGGCTGGCGCAATGAGCAGTTCTTC,CASSQDGGRGWRNEQFF
TRBV27,TRBJ2-7,TRBD2,NA,TGTGCCAGCATATTAGGGCTAGCGGAGGGCATTAGCTCCTACGAGCAGTACTTC,CASILGLAEGISSYEQYF
TRBV14,TRBJ2-1,TRBD2,few,TGTGCCAGCAGCCAAGATAGTCTAGCGGGGGGAATCTACAATGAGCAGTTCTTC,CASSQDSLAGGIYNEQFF
TRBV6-1,TRBJ2-1,NA,few,TGTGCCAGCAGTGAAGAGTCCGGGGGGCCCTACAATGAGCAGTTCTTC,CASSEESGGPYNEQFF
TRBV15,TRBJ2-3,TRBD1,NA,TGTGCCACCAGCAGTGGGGACAGAGATACGCAGTATTTT,CATSSGDRDTQYF
TRBV5-1,TRBJ2-7,TRBD2,NA,TGCGCCAGCAGCTCGCTGGAAGGGAGGGACTACGAGCAGTACTTC,CASSSLEGRDYEQYF
TRBV20-1,TRBJ2-7,NA,once,TGCAGTGCTAGCTACGACAGGCGCGTAGGGGGCGAGCAGTACTTC,CSASYDRRVGGEQYF
TRBV12-3/TRBV12-4,TRBJ1-5,NA,NA,TGTGCCAGCAGCCGGAGTGCCGGGGGCAATCAGCCCCAGCATTTT,CASSRSAGGNQPQHF
TRBV12-3/TRBV12-4,TRBJ1-6,NA,NA,TGTGCCAGCACTAGACAGGATTTTAATTCACCCCTCCACTTT,CASTRQDFNSPLHF
TRBV3-1,TRBJ1-2,NA,few,TGTGCCAGCAGCCAGCTACAGAACTATGGCTACACCTTC,CASSQLQNYGYTF
TRBV12-3/TRBV12-4,TRBJ1-1,NA,few,TGTGCCAGCAGTTTTCAAACTGAAGCTTTCTTT,CASSFQTEAFF
TRBV5-1,TRBJ1-2,NA,NA,TGCGCCAGCAGCATGGGACGGCAAGGCGGTGGCTACACCTTC,CASSMGRQGGGYTF
TRBV7-9,TRBJ2-3,TRBD1,many,TGTGCCAGCAGCTCAAGGACAGGGGGTGATACGCAGTATTTT,CASSSRTGGDTQYF
TRBV7-9,TRBJ1-5,TRBD1,medium-sized,TGTGCCAGCAGCTCTACCGGGACAGGGGATCAGCCCCAGCATTTT,CASSSTGTGDQPQHF
TRBV6-2/TRBV6-3,TRBJ2-3,TRBD2,NA,TGTGCCAGCAGTTACTCGGCGGGGGGGCTGCCGGATACGCAGTATTTT,CASSYSAGGLPDTQYF
TRBV6-2/TRBV6-3,TRBJ2-3,NA,few,TGTGCCAGCAGCTACAGGTACACAGATACGCAGTATTTT,CASSYRYTDTQYF
TRBV24-1,TRBJ2-2,NA,medium-sized,TGTGCCACCAGTGATTTTGGAGGGGCCGGGGAGCTGTTTTTT,CATSDFGGAGELFF
TRBV2,TRBJ2-3,TRBD1,few,TGTGCCAGCAGTGAAGCGTGGGACAGTAGCACAGATACGCAGTATTTT,CASSEAWDSSTDTQYF
TRBV2,TRBJ1-2,NA,NA,TGTGCCAGCAGTCCCTCAGTCTATGGCTACACCTTC,CASSPSVYGYTF
TRBV18,TRBJ2-1,TRBD2,NA,TGTGCCAGCTCAACCTTACCTAGCGGGGGGGACAATGAGCAGTTCTTC,CASSTLPSGGDNEQFF
TRBV7-2,TRBJ1-1,NA,few,TGTGCCAGCAGCGCCCCCGCGGCAGGTCAAGCTTTCTTT,CASSAPAAGQAFF